One and the same sample provided the 31 T cell receptor beta chains below, sequenced in a study of blood T cell repertoires in COVID-19. This table comes from immunoSEQ multiplex PCR, and its TCRdb copy is limited to in-frame clones, with some not included. The top ten clones hold approximately 5.1% of a sample with 150,000 to 200,000 clones, roughly 88% of them seen once. The material sequenced was PBMCs or T cells enriched from blood (not recorded which). These TCRs come from a man aged 65-85 years who had been exposed to COVID-19.

The genes are TRBV27 and TRBJ2-1, with 8 bases lining up with TRBD2. The CDR3 runs 16 residues. Germline CDR1 reads MNHEY; CDR2 reads SMNVEV (reference sequence). V lost 1 base, J lost 7 bases, and 9 bases stayed unmatched. The CDR3 sequence is CASSLWGTSGRNEQFF. The CDR3 region has the DNA TGTGCCAGCAGTTTATGGGGGACTAGTGGCAGGAATGAGCAGTTCTTC.

This clone appeared a single time. The J gene is TRBJ2-2, the V gene TRBV4-3, with TRBD1 matching over 11 bases. From germline, CDR1 is LGHNA and CDR2 YSLEER. The CDR3 totals 17 residues. The V gene end was trimmed by 4 bases and the J gene end by 4 bases; junction bases not matched to a gene: 8. CDR3 residues: CASSPGQGGQFTGELFF. The CDR3 DNA is TGCGCCAGCAGCCCGGGACAGGGGGGGCAGTTCACCGGGGAGCTGTTTTTT.

The chain employs TRBV5-1 and TRBJ1-1; 12 bases are a match to TRBD1. The germline V gene has CDR1 SGHRS and CDR2 YFSETQ. This CDR3 spans 15 amino acids. The ends lost 4 bases at V and 6 bases at J; junction bases unmatched: 7. In DNA form, the CDR3 reads TGCGCCAGCAGCCCTGGGACAGGGGGCTGGTCTGAAGCTTTCTTT. Translation gives CASSPGTGGWSEAFF.

V is TRBV19 and J is TRBJ2-1; 7 bases fit TRBD2. This CDR3 region has 16 residues. J gave up 0 bases and V 2 bases, and 4 bases lay outside the gene matches. Germline lookup yields CDR1 LNHDA and CDR2 SQIVND (reference sequence). The CDR3 nucleotides read TGTGCCAGTAGTATAAGGGGAGGGCTCTCCTACAATGAGCAGTTCTTC. It codes for CASSIRGGLSYNEQFF.

As to this clone: The identical CDR3 is also encoded by other nucleotide sequences in the sample. The CDR3 DNA reads as TGTGCCAGCAGCTTAGCGGGTCGGCGGGAGACCCAGTACTTC. Its translation: CASSLAGRRETQYF. This chain links TRBV7-2 with TRBJ2-5; D gene ambiguous. CDR1 and CDR2 from the germline V gene are SGHTA and FQGNSA. The CDR3 runs 14 residues. Trimming took off 0 bases at V and 5 bases at J, with 10 bases between the two ends.

This clone was counted only a few times. The chain recombines TRBV4-1 with TRBJ1-1, with a tentative D call TRBD1 (5 bases). Trimming removed 5 bases from V and 8 bases from J, with 21 bases in between. Per the germline V gene, CDR1 is MGHRA and CDR2 is YSYEKL. The CDR3 extends over 15 amino acids. The CDR3 reads CASSSTPGLRAEAFF. The CDR3 region has the DNA TGCGCCAGCAGCTCCACCCCGGGACTCCGGGCGGAAGCTTTCTTT.

The chain combines TRBV7-9 with TRBJ1-1, with 7 bases identical to TRBD1. The trim removed 5 bases at V and 0 bases at J, leaving 15 bases unmatched. CDR1 and CDR2 (germline): SEHNR, FQNEAQ (reference sequence). This CDR3 region has 18 residues. In nucleotides, the CDR3 is TGTGCCAGCAGCACCGACTCACGGGACAGATATTTGAACACTGAAGCTTTCTTT. Its protein is CASSTDSRDRYLNTEAFF.

This clone was observed once. V is TRBV13 and J is TRBJ2-1; 13 positions match TRBD2. Germline V lookup: CDR1 PRHDT, CDR2 FYEKMQ (reference sequence). The CDR3 covers 16 residues. The V gene end was trimmed by 4 bases and the J gene end by 7 bases; junction bases not matched to a gene: 7. The CDR3 region is CASSYGLAGDWNEQFF. CDR3 DNA: TGTGCCAGCAGCTACGGACTAGCGGGAGATTGGAATGAGCAGTTCTTC.

The V gene is TRBV15, the J gene TRBJ2-1; D is undetermined. This CDR3 is built from 14 residues. Trimming stripped 3 bases from V and 1 base from J, with 7 bases between. Germline loops: CDR1 LNHNV, CDR2 YYDKDF (reference sequence). The CDR3 DNA follows: TGTGCCACCAGCAGTGGCGGTTCCTACAATGAGCAGTTCTTC. This sequence encodes CATSSGGSYNEQFF.

The rearrangement uses TRBV6-5 and TRBJ2-5, with D unresolved. Trimming removed 2 bases at V and 3 bases at J, with 4 bases between. CDR3 length: 12 residues. Per the germline V gene, CDR1 is MNHEY and CDR2 is SVGAGI. This CDR3 reads CASSYAEETQYF. The CDR3, as DNA: TGTGCCAGCAGTTACGCAGAAGAGACCCAGTACTTC.

This rearrangement joins TRBV11-2 to TRBJ2-5; 12 bases match TRBD2. The length of the CDR3 is 16 residues. CDR1 SGHAT and CDR2 FQNNGV come from the germline V gene. Trimming removed 1 base from V and 2 bases from J; junction bases left unmatched: 2. DNA for the CDR3: TGTGCCAGCAGCTTAGGCCTAGCGGGGGGGCAAGAGACCCAGTACTTC. Its protein product is CASSLGLAGGQETQYF.

For the CDR3, the DNA is TGTGCCAGCAGCTCCGATCTCGGGGAGTTCACTGAAGCTTTCTTT. Translation gives CASSSDLGEFTEAFF. J is TRBJ1-1 and V is TRBV5-6; no reliable D call. This CDR3 contains 15 residues. Germline values: CDR1 SGHDT, CDR2 YYEEEE. Trimming pared 3 bases from V and 4 bases from J, leaving 16 bases between.

This chain connects TRBV7-9 to TRBJ2-7; 14 nucleotides align to TRBD2. CDR1 and CDR2 (germline): SEHNR, FQNEAQ (reference sequence). The CDR3 is 14 amino acids. V shed 5 bases and J 6 bases; nucleotides not matched to a gene: 3. CDR3 residues: CASSPGLAGGEQYF. In DNA form, the CDR3 reads TGTGCCAGCAGCCCCGGACTAGCGGGGGGCGAGCAGTACTTC. Variable domain in full (rest from reference TRBV7-9 and TRBJ2-7): DTGVSQNPRHKITKRGQNVTFRCDPISEHNRLYWYRQTLGQGPEFLTYFQNEAQLEKSRLLSDRFSAERPKGSFSTLEIQRTEQGDSAMYLCASSPGLAGGEQYFGPGTRLTVT.

This clone has a handful of counts. The gene calls are TRBV29-1 and TRBJ2-7; 8 bases agree with TRBD2. V lost 4 bases to trimming and J lost 4 bases; unmatched junction nucleotides: 3. The CDR3 length is 12 residues. Germline assignment: CDR1 SQVTM and CDR2 ANQGSEA. The chain's CDR3 is CSVGIAGYEQYF. The CDR3 DNA reads TGCAGCGTTGGTATAGCGGGGTACGAGCAGTACTTC.

V usage is TRBV4-3 and J usage is TRBJ2-7; D perhaps matches TRBD2 (5 bases). Trimming removed 4 bases at V and 3 bases at J, with 16 bases between. CDR3 length: 15 amino acids. Germline CDR1 and CDR2: LGHNA and YSLEER. As DNA, the CDR3 is TGCGCCAGCAGCCCCTACCTAGCAGGCCTCTACGAGCAGTACTTC. Encoded protein: CASSPYLAGLYEQYF.

This chain connects TRBV20-1 to TRBJ2-1, with 10 bases matching TRBD2. Germline V lookup: CDR1 DFQATT, CDR2 SNEGSKA (reference sequence). V shed 3 bases, J shed 8 bases, and the junction held 7 bases outside the gene matches. This CDR3 has 14 residues. CDR3 nucleotide sequence: TGCAGTGCTAGTAAAGCGGGAGGGCCGGATGAGCAGTTCTTC. Encoded protein: CSASKAGGPDEQFF.

This clone was picked up one time. This chain links TRBV9 with TRBJ1-5; D remains ambiguous. V gave up 0 bases and J gave up 5 bases, with 9 bases separating them. Germline V gives CDR1 SGDLS, CDR2 YYNGEE. The CDR3 is 14 residues long. The CDR3 spells CASSVDPQDQPQHF. The CDR3 DNA reads as TGTGCCAGCAGCGTAGATCCTCAGGATCAGCCCCAGCATTTT.

The V and J genes are TRBV7-2 and TRBJ1-6, with 8 bases fitting TRBD1. Germline V CDR1 and CDR2: SGHTA, FQGNSA. V was pared by 5 bases and J by 3 bases, with 3 bases of the junction left unmatched. The CDR3 is 15 residues long. In DNA, the CDR3 is TGTGCCAGCAGCCCACAGGGGGACTATAATTCACCCCTCCACTTT. Encoded protein: CASSPQGDYNSPLHF.

The chain employs TRBV4-2 and TRBJ2-3, with TRBD2 matching over 16 bases. Germline V gene sequence: CDR1 LGHNA, CDR2 YNFKEQ. The CDR3 is 16 residues long. V lost 11 bases to trimming and J lost 6 bases; unmatched junction nucleotides: 11. CDR3 sequence reads: CASCSGTSGGADTQYF. The CDR3, as DNA: TGTGCCTCATGCTCGGGGACTAGCGGGGGGGCGGATACGCAGTATTTT.

The genes are TRBV6-1 and TRBJ1-2, with TRBD1 identical over 9 bases. The CDR3 is 14 amino acids. In germline, CDR1 is MNHNS, CDR2 SASEGT. The J segment lost 10 bases and the V segment lost 3 bases, leaving 9 bases of the junction unmatched. CDR3 amino acids: CASSDSLWTGAYTF. In DNA form, the CDR3 reads TGTGCCAGCAGTGATTCACTTTGGACAGGGGCCTACACCTTC.

The chain has TRBV15 and TRBJ1-1, with D unclear. The V gene's germline CDR1 is LNHNV and CDR2 YYDKDF (reference sequence). Trimming shortened V by 1 base and J by 1 base, and 10 bases separated the two germline ends. The CDR3 is made up of 15 amino acids. The CDR3 reads CATSRGDTGNTEAFF. DNA of the CDR3: TGTGCCACCAGCAGAGGAGACACCGGGAACACTGAAGCTTTCTTT.

The gene calls are TRBV7-9 and TRBJ2-1; TRBD1 agrees at 9 bases. The germline gives CDR1 SEHNR, CDR2 FQNEAQ (reference sequence). V was clipped by 7 bases and J by 9 bases; unmatched bases: 10. This CDR3 has 14 residues. CDR3 residues: CASTPWGTGSEQFF. The DNA for the CDR3 is TGTGCCAGCACCCCGTGGGGGACAGGGTCTGAGCAGTTCTTC.

The V and J genes are TRBV30 and TRBJ2-3; TRBD2 matches at 7 bases. V lost 4 bases and J lost 6; bases outside the gene matches: 7. Germline CDR1 and CDR2: GTSNPN and SVGIG (reference sequence). The CDR3 has 13 amino acids. The CDR3 region has the DNA TGTGCCTGGAACAGTTGGGAGGGGGATACGCAGTATTTT. Its translation is CAWNSWEGDTQYF.

The chain couples TRBV28 to TRBJ2-1; 14 bases match TRBD2. Per germline, CDR1 MDHEN and CDR2 SYDVKM. The V and J ends lost 2 bases and 7 bases, in that order; junction bases with no gene match: 1. This CDR3 region has 15 residues. The chain's CDR3 is CASSLGTSGSNEQFF. Here the CDR3 DNA reads TGTGCCAGCAGTTTAGGGACTAGCGGGAGTAATGAGCAGTTCTTC.

This chain uses TRBV19 with TRBJ2-7; 9 bases align to TRBD1. Germline-derived CDR1 and CDR2 are LNHDA and SQIVND (reference sequence). The CDR3 consists of 15 residues. Losses at the gene ends were 6 bases for V and 2 bases for J; bases not matched to a gene: 8. CDR3 residues: CASRGDRVQAYEQYF. Written as DNA, the CDR3 is TGTGCCAGTAGGGGGGACAGGGTCCAGGCCTACGAGCAGTACTTC.

V gene TRBV7-2 combines with J gene TRBJ1-4, with D possibly TRBD1 on 5 matching bases. V was shortened by 4 bases and J by 8 bases, with 17 bases between the two germline ends. The CDR3 extends over 15 amino acids. Germline V gene data show CDR1 as SGHTA and CDR2 as FQGNSA. In DNA form, the CDR3 reads TGTGCCAGCAGCTCGACCGTCGGGGGTGGAGAAAAACTGTTTTTT. This sequence encodes CASSSTVGGGEKLFF.

The genes are TRBV5-5 and TRBJ2-7, with 9 bases aligning to TRBD1. CDR1 is SGHKS and CDR2 is YYEKEE in the germline V gene (reference sequence). V gave up 1 base and J gave up 3 bases; unmatched junction bases: 8. The CDR3 contains 16 residues. The CDR3 nucleotides read TGTGCCAGCAGCTTGAGGTGGGACAGGGTAAACTACGAGCAGTACTTC. It codes for CASSLRWDRVNYEQYF.

The chain has TRBV19 and TRBJ2-6; D is unresolved. The germline V and J ends were trimmed by 4 bases and 0 bases, with 13 bases remaining between them. Germline V gene sequence: CDR1 LNHDA, CDR2 SQIVND (reference sequence). This CDR3 is 17 amino acids long. CDR3 bases: TGTGCCAGTAGTAGCCAGACACGCCTCTCTGGGGCCAACGTCCTGACTTTC. Protein product: CASSSQTRLSGANVLTF.

This chain joins TRBV7-9 and TRBJ1-2, with D maybe TRBD1 (6 bases). The germline V and J ends were trimmed by 8 bases and 0 bases, with 13 bases remaining between them. The CDR3 extends over 14 amino acids. The V gene's germline CDR1 is SEHNR and CDR2 FQNEAQ (reference sequence). The CDR3 protein is CASGQGTTNYGYTF. The CDR3 bases are TGTGCCAGCGGTCAGGGGACAACTAACTATGGCTACACCTTC.

The chain uses TRBV24-1 and TRBJ2-1; the D is unclear. Germline CDR1 KGHDR, CDR2 SFDVKD. The CDR3 covers 16 residues. Trimming left V 0 bases short and J 4 bases short, with 12 bases between. This chain's CDR3 is CATSDLRSGQYNEQFF. The CDR3 region has the DNA TGTGCCACCAGTGATTTGAGGTCGGGTCAGTACAATGAGCAGTTCTTC.

The chain joins TRBV5-8 to TRBJ2-3, with TRBD2 identical over 8 bases. In germline, CDR1 is SGHTS, CDR2 YDEGEE. V lost 1 base to trimming and J lost 3 bases; unmatched junction nucleotides: 13. This CDR3 is 18 amino acids long. As DNA, the CDR3 is TGTGCCAGCAGCTTGCGGGGGGGAGCCCTCTCTGGAACAGATACGCAGTATTTT. Translated, it gives CASSLRGGALSGTDTQYF.